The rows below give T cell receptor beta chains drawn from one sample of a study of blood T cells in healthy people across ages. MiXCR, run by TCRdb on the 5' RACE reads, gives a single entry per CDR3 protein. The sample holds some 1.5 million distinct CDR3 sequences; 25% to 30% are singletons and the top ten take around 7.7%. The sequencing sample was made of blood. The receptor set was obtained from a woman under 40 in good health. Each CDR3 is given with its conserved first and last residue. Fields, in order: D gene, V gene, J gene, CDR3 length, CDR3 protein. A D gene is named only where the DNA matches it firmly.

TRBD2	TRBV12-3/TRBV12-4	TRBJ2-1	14	CASNPSGGGREQFF
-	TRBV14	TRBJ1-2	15	CASSQLTGRDYGYTF
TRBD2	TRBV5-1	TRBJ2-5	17	CASSTSGRTFTPETQYF
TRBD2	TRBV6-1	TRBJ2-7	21	CASSEALGGLAGVQAVWEQYF
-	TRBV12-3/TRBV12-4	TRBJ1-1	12	CASNPRSAEAFF
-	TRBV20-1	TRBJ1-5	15	CSANGEPGGNQPQHF
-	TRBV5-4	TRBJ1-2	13	CASSDRFYYGYTF
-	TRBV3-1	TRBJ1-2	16	CASSQGSHGAPYGYTF
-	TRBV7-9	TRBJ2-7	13	CASSLGPLDEQYF
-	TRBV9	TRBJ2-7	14	CASSVSWTTYEQYF